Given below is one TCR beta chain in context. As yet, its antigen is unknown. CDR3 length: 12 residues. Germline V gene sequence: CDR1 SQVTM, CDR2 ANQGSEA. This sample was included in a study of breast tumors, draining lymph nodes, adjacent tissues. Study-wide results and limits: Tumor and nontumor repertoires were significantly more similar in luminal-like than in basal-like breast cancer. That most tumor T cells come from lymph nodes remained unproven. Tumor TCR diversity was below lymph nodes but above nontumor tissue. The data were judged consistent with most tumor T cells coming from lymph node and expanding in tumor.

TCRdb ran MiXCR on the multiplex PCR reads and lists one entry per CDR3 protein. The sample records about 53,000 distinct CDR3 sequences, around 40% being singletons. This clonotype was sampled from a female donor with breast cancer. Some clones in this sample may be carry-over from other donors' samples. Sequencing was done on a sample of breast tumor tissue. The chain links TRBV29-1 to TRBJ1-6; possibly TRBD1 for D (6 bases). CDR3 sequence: CTAQGLNSPLHF. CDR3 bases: TGCACCGCACAGGGTCTAAATTCACCCCTCCACTTT.